This entry lists 30 T cell receptor beta chains sequenced from one sample in a study of OX40 agonist ivuxolimab in advanced cancers. TCRdb's table, derived via immunoSEQ multiplex PCR, lists solely in-frame clones and lacks some. The sample holds roughly 11,000 clones, about three quarters seen once. The sequencing used CD4+ or CD8+ T cells sorted from blood, collected in a trial of the OX40 agonist ivuxolimab. The receptor source for this set is an adult with an advanced solid tumor such as melanoma, head and neck, liver or kidney cancer.

The chain combines TRBV5-4 with TRBJ2-7; 9 bases align to TRBD2. After removal of 2 bases from V and 0 bases from J, the junction contained 0 bases not matched to a gene. The CDR3 is 14 amino acids. CDR1 is SGHNT and CDR2 is YYREEE in the germline V gene (reference sequence). DNA of the CDR3: TGTGCCAGCAGCTTTAGCGGGAGCTCCTACGAGCAGTACTTC. Protein product: CASSFSGSSYEQYF.

V gene TRBV27 combines with J gene TRBJ1-5; possible D gene TRBD1, 5 bases. The V end was cut by 5 bases, the J end by 6 bases, with 17 bases between. This CDR3 is built from 15 residues. Germline-derived CDR1 and CDR2 are MNHEY and SMNVEV (reference sequence). CDR3 protein: CASSPGPTLLQPQHF. For the CDR3, the DNA is TGTGCCAGCAGTCCAGGGCCAACCCTACTTCAGCCCCAGCATTTT.

The chain carries TRBV4-2 and TRBJ2-7; 12 nucleotides line up with TRBD2. The V segment lost 0 bases and the J segment 2 bases; nucleotides outside the gene matches: 2. This CDR3 is 16 amino acids long. Germline loops: CDR1 LGHNA, CDR2 YNFKEQ. The chain's CDR3 is CASSQETSGGPYEQYF. The CDR3 bases are TGTGCCAGCAGCCAAGAAACTAGCGGGGGGCCCTACGAGCAGTACTTC.

V and J are TRBV7-9 and TRBJ2-3; 8 bases map to TRBD1. Germline CDR1 SEHNR, CDR2 FQNEAQ (reference sequence). V lost 2 bases to trimming and J lost 4 bases; unmatched junction nucleotides: 17. The CDR3 is 19 amino acids. The CDR3 protein is CASSLTGTGSPVFPDTQYF. CDR3 coding DNA: TGTGCCAGCAGCTTAACGGGGACAGGTTCCCCCGTTTTCCCAGATACGCAGTATTTT.

This clone was observed a handful of times. V is TRBV5-6 and J is TRBJ1-2; D ambiguous. V lost 2 bases, J lost 3 bases, and 11 bases lay in between. There are 14 residues in the CDR3. Germline V CDR1 and CDR2: SGHDT, YYEEEE. The CDR3 spells CASSFTSRDYGYTF. CDR3 nucleotide sequence: TGTGCCAGCAGCTTTACTTCGAGGGACTATGGCTACACCTTC.

This clone has just a few counts. V and J are TRBV2 and TRBJ1-6; TRBD1 matches 7 bases. Germline values: CDR1 SNHLY, CDR2 FYNNEI. The CDR3 runs 13 residues. J gave up 8 bases and V 10 bases, and 8 bases lay outside the gene matches. CDR3 residues: CATSRGGYSPLHF. CDR3 coding DNA: TGTGCCACCTCAAGAGGGGGCTATTCACCCCTCCACTTT.

V usage is TRBV30 and J usage is TRBJ2-7; perhaps D is TRBD1 or TRBD2 (5 bases each). The germline CDR1 and CDR2 sequences are GTSNPN and SVGIG (reference sequence). V was pared by 2 bases and J by 1 base, with 9 bases between. The CDR3 is made up of 13 amino acids. The CDR3 is CAWSYGGSYEQYF. The CDR3 DNA sequence: TGTGCCTGGAGTTATGGGGGATCCTACGAGCAGTACTTC.

Here the CDR3 reads CASSDGQNNEQFF. CDR3 nucleotides: TGTGCCAGCAGTGACGGGCAAAACAATGAGCAGTTCTTC. V gene TRBV6-5 combines with J gene TRBJ2-1; D ambiguous. Germline loops: CDR1 MNHEY, CDR2 SVGAGI. V gave up 5 bases and J gave up 5 bases, with 10 bases separating them. CDR3 length: 13 residues.

V usage is TRBV4-1 and J usage is TRBJ2-2, with a possible D match to TRBD2 (6 bases). The CDR3 contains 17 residues. Per germline, CDR1 MGHRA and CDR2 YSYEKL. The V and J ends lost 0 bases and 6 bases respectively, with 17 bases between them. As DNA, the CDR3 is TGCGCCAGCAGCCAAGAAGGGCGGCCAGGGAGGCCCGGGGAGCTGTTTTTT. This encodes CASSQEGRPGRPGELFF.

Note on this clone: Other DNA sequences in the same sample also yield this CDR3. This chain links TRBV5-4 with TRBJ2-7; 9 positions match TRBD2. From germline, CDR1 is SGHNT and CDR2 YYREEE (reference sequence). Losses at the gene ends were 4 bases for V and 4 bases for J; bases not matched to a gene: 6. The CDR3 is 14 residues long. CDR3 DNA: TGTGCCAGCAGCAGTAGCGGGAGAAGGTACGAGCAGTACTTC. The encoded protein is CASSSSGRRYEQYF.

The V and J genes are TRBV9 and TRBJ2-2; 8 bases agree with TRBD1. Looked up from germline, CDR1 is SGDLS and CDR2 is YYNGEE. V gave up 4 bases and J gave up 1 base; unmatched junction bases: 6. The CDR3 has 16 residues. The CDR3 is CASSPSGTGNTGELFF. CDR3 sequence (DNA): TGTGCCAGCAGCCCTTCCGGGACAGGGAACACCGGGGAGCTGTTTTTT.

In DNA, the CDR3 is TGTGCCAGCAGTTTATCGAACGGGGGTACTGAAGCTTTCTTT. Protein product: CASSLSNGGTEAFF. V gene TRBV27 combines with J gene TRBJ1-1; tentative D call: TRBD1 (5 bases). This CDR3 comprises 14 residues. Germline V gives CDR1 MNHEY, CDR2 SMNVEV (reference sequence). Trimming removed 0 bases from V and 5 bases from J, with 10 bases in between.

The chain couples TRBV7-9 to TRBJ2-7; no reliable D call. The CDR3 has 16 residues. The germline V gene encodes CDR1 SEHNR and CDR2 FQNEAQ (reference sequence). Trimming left V 1 base short and J 0 bases short, with 13 bases between. CDR3 sequence reads: CASSLGLGPSSYEQYF. DNA for the CDR3: TGTGCCAGCAGCTTAGGGCTGGGTCCCAGCTCCTACGAGCAGTACTTC.

The V call is TRBV2, the J call TRBJ2-7, with D perhaps TRBD1 (5 bases). This CDR3 is 14 amino acids long. Looked up from germline, CDR1 is SNHLY and CDR2 is FYNNEI. V lost 1 base, J lost 5 bases, and 12 bases lay in between. CDR3 nucleotides: TGTGCCAGCAGTGAAGGTTGGCAGGGCCACGAGCAGTACTTC. Its translation: CASSEGWQGHEQYF. Complete variable domain (other parts from reference TRBV2 and TRBJ2-7): EPEVTQTPSHQVTQMGQEVILRCVPISNHLYFYWYRQILGQKVEFLVSFYNNEISEKSEIFDDQFSVERPDGSNFTLKIRSTKLEDSAMYFCASSEGWQGHEQYFGPGTRLTVT.

The rearrangement joins TRBV6-1 to TRBJ2-4; the D gene is possibly TRBD1 (6 bases). The V gene's germline CDR1 is MNHNS and CDR2 SASEGT. V was cut by 2 bases and J by 9 bases, with 20 bases left in between. The CDR3 is 16 residues long. The CDR3 protein is CASSELPQGRGTIQYF. The CDR3 DNA is TGTGCCAGCAGTGAATTGCCCCAGGGGAGAGGTACCATTCAGTACTTC.

As to this clone: Given a much more abundant clone one base away, this may be a read error. The rearrangement links TRBV7-2 to TRBJ1-4; D uncertain. The CDR3 contains 12 residues. Between the trimmed V and J ends, which lost 5 bases and 7 bases, there was a span of 8 bases. Germline values: CDR1 SGHTA, CDR2 FQGNSA. CDR3 sequence reads: CASSPLGEKLFF. In DNA, the CDR3 is TGTGCCAGCAGCCCCCTGGGTGAAAAACTGTTTTTT.

The genes are TRBV27 and TRBJ1-1; a weak D match, TRBD1 (6 bases). V dropped 8 bases and J dropped 4 bases, with 8 bases sitting between them. This CDR3 spans 11 amino acids. Germline V CDR1 and CDR2: MNHEY, SMNVEV (reference sequence). CDR3 DNA: TGTGCCAGCGAGGGGGGCACTGAAGCTTTCTTT. Its protein is CASEGGTEAFF.

This sequence joins TRBV7-9 and TRBJ1-2; no reliable D call. Germline CDR1 SEHNR, CDR2 FQNEAQ (reference sequence). The CDR3 contains 14 residues. V lost 1 base, J lost 3 bases, and 9 bases lay in between. CDR3 nucleotides: TGTGCCAGCAGCTTAGTCTCCCCGGACTATGGCTACACCTTC. Amino acid sequence: CASSLVSPDYGYTF.

J is TRBJ1-1 and V is TRBV18; D remains ambiguous. The CDR3 loop spans 11 amino acids. Trimming stripped 5 bases from V and 7 bases from J, with 8 bases between. Germline CDR1 and CDR2: KGHSH and LQKENI. Here the CDR3 reads CASSTAVEAFF. The CDR3 coding sequence is TGTGCCAGCTCAACGGCAGTTGAAGCTTTCTTT.

The genes are TRBV9 and TRBJ2-3; D could derive from TRBD1 or TRBD2 (6 bases each). CDR3 size: 15 residues. V was shortened by 7 bases and J by 5 bases, with 20 bases between the two germline ends. Germline V gene sequence: CDR1 SGDLS, CDR2 YYNGEE. The DNA of the CDR3 is TGTGCCAGCTCTGAGCGGGTGGGGGCCCTAGATACGCAGTATTTT. Protein: CASSERVGALDTQYF. The variable domain in full, with the rest retrieved from reference TRBV9 and TRBJ2-3, is DSGVTQTPKHLITATGQRVTLRCSPRSGDLSVYWYQQSLDQGLQFLIQYYNGEERAKGNILERFSAQQFPDLHSELNLSSLELGDSALYFCASSERVGALDTQYFGPGTRLTVL.

The chain has TRBV6-4 and TRBJ1-1; 7 bases are a match to TRBD1. Trimming at V came to 0 bases and at J to 5 bases, leaving 0 bases not matched to a gene. The CDR3 is 13 residues long. Germline V gene sequence: CDR1 MRHNA, CDR2 SNTAGT. The CDR3 DNA sequence: TGTGCCAGCAGTGACTCACAGGGGACTGAAGCTTTCTTT. Its protein is CASSDSQGTEAFF.

As regards this clone: One end of the junction fails to match germline, which may point to a read error. The chain has TRBV7-6 and TRBJ2-2; a possible D gene is TRBD2 (5 bases). Germline V lookup: CDR1 SGHVS, CDR2 FNYEAQ. The CDR3 runs 17 residues. The CDR3: CTSSLEVGGPRSGELFF. For the CDR3, the DNA is TGTACCAGCAGCTTAGAAGTTGGAGGCCCCCGCTCCGGGGAGCTGTTTTTT.

The chain joins TRBV19 to TRBJ2-1; D remains unclear. The V end lost 3 bases, the J end lost 3 bases, and 6 bases lay between the germline ends. CDR1 is LNHDA, CDR2 SQIVND, per germline (reference sequence). CDR3 size: 13 residues. The CDR3 sequence: CASSISVYNEQFF. CDR3 DNA sequence: TGTGCCAGTAGTATCAGCGTCTACAATGAGCAGTTCTTC. The variable domain in full, completed from reference TRBV19 and TRBJ2-1, reads DGGITQSPKYLFRKEGQNVTLSCEQNLNHDAMYWYRQDPGQGLRLIYYSQIVNDFQKGDIAEGYSVSREKKESFPLTVTSAQKNPTAFYLCASSISVYNEQFFGPGTRLTVL.

The table lists this clone with a count of one. The chain employs TRBV2 and TRBJ2-5, with D possibly being TRBD1 (6 bases). The V end lost 7 bases, the J end lost 3 bases, and 15 bases lay between the germline ends. The germline CDR1 and CDR2 sequences are SNHLY and FYNNEI. This CDR3 is built from 14 residues. CDR3 sequence: CASTPGRGKETQYF. The CDR3 DNA reads as TGTGCCAGCACCCCGGGCAGGGGAAAAGAGACCCAGTACTTC.

V usage is TRBV14 and J usage is TRBJ2-5; D ambiguous. With 6 bases removed from V and 1 base from J, the gap between germline ends came to 6 bases. This CDR3 region has 12 residues. The V gene's germline CDR1 is SGHDN and CDR2 FVKESK. This CDR3 is CASSPSQETQYF. CDR3 bases: TGTGCCAGCAGTCCCTCCCAAGAGACCCAGTACTTC.

The chain combines TRBV7-3 with TRBJ1-1; no firm D call. The germline V gene has CDR1 SGHTA and CDR2 FQGTGA. Trimming took 7 bases from V and 0 from J, leaving 21 bases between them. The CDR3 loop spans 17 amino acids. DNA for the CDR3: TGTGCCAGCACCCGTAGTGGACGCGGGCCGCTGAACACTGAAGCTTTCTTT. It encodes CASTRSGRGPLNTEAFF.

The V and J genes are TRBV12-1 and TRBJ2-6; the table's D call TRBD1 went unverified against the DNA. TRBV12-1 is a listed pseudogene. CDR3 length: 18 residues. CDR3 DNA sequence: TGTGCCAGCAGCGAAAGAACTGTAGGACAAAGTCGGGCCAACGTCCTGACTTTC. Encoded protein: CASSERTVGQSRANVLTF.

This rearrangement joins TRBV6-5 to TRBJ1-5; D call uncertain. Per the germline V gene, CDR1 is MNHEY and CDR2 is SVGAGI. V was shortened by 5 bases and J by 4 bases, with 12 bases between the two germline ends. The CDR3 is 14 residues long. CDR3 sequence (DNA): TGTGCCAGCAGTGTACGAGTAGTAAATCAGCCCCAGCATTTT. Its translation is CASSVRVVNQPQHF.

The genes are TRBV11-3 and TRBJ2-7; D unresolved. The CDR3 is 13 amino acids. V lost 3 bases, J lost 6 bases, and 12 bases lay in between. CDR1 and CDR2 from the germline V gene are SGHNT and YENEEA. The DNA of the CDR3 is TGTGCCAGCAGCTTCCCTCAGGATAGCGAGCAGTACTTC. It translates to CASSFPQDSEQYF.

The V gene is TRBV5-1, the J gene TRBJ2-7, with 9 nucleotides matching TRBD2. This CDR3 spans 14 amino acids. The junction had 1 base not matched to a gene; V was cut back by 0 bases and J by 3 bases. CDR1 is SGHRS, CDR2 YFSETQ, per germline. CDR3 sequence reads: CASSLAAGGYEQYF. CDR3 DNA sequence: TGCGCCAGCAGCTTGGCAGCGGGGGGCTACGAGCAGTACTTC.